The entry below gives a single T cell receptor beta chain sequence along with its context. Its specificity is unknown. The investigators reverse transcribed all of the isolated RNA, so they sequenced expressed TCRB transcripts. Data came from immunoSEQ multiplex PCR; TCRdb stores just in-frame clones and leaves some out. The data contain 970,000 or so clones, about a sixth of them singletons. The data stem from a study of beta chain features in type 1 diabetes. The germline V gene has CDR1 SGHAT and CDR2 FQNNGV. The CDR3 extends over 13 amino acids. The V end was cut by 4 bases, the J end by 5 bases, with 11 bases between. Findings and caveats of the study: Shorter TCRB CDR3s, moderately but significantly so, were found in Type 1 diabetes patients in all four CD4+ subsets.

Sequenced: naive CD4+ T cells from blood. This chain links TRBV11-2 with TRBJ2-5; the D gene is possibly TRBD1 (6 bases). This sequence was found in a woman between 18 and 29 years old in good health. In nucleotides, the CDR3 is TGTGCCAGCAGCTCCGGACAGTGGGAGACCCAGTACTTC. Protein sequence: CASSSGQWETQYF.